These 10 T cell receptor beta chains were sequenced from one sample in a study of early T cells in non-severe SARS-CoV-2 infection. TCRdb reanalysed the 5' RACE reads using MiXCR and keeps one entry per CDR3 protein. Of tens of thousands of distinct CDR3 sequences detected, roughly 6.3% appear once; the ten largest clones hold 5.5% to 6%. Sequencing used whole blood. The receptor source for this set is an adult who was a healthcare worker with PCR-confirmed SARS-CoV-2 infection or an uninfected control (not recorded which).

There are many counts of this clonotype. The chain joins TRBV28 to TRBJ1-2; 7 nucleotides align to TRBD1. The CDR3 has 14 residues. Germline V lookup: CDR1 MDHEN, CDR2 SYDVKM. The V and J ends lost 3 bases and 9 bases, in that order; junction bases with no gene match: 10. The CDR3 is CASSLTGREKSYTF. The DNA for the CDR3 is TGTGCCAGCAGTTTGACAGGGAGGGAAAAAAGCTACACCTTC.

This clonotype was found a few times. The chain is built from TRBV20-1 and TRBJ2-7, with 10 bases aligning to TRBD1. Germline CDR1 reads DFQATT; CDR2 reads SNEGSKA (reference sequence). This CDR3 region has 14 residues. The trim removed 6 bases at V and 6 bases at J, leaving 11 bases unmatched. The CDR3 loop reads CSAKSGTGVLEQYF. Here the CDR3 DNA reads TGCAGTGCCAAGTCCGGGACAGGGGTCCTCGAGCAGTACTTC.

This clonotype has more than one count but fewer than ten. V and J are TRBV10-3 and TRBJ1-2; TRBD1 matches at 7 bases. V lost 4 bases to trimming and J lost 1 base; unmatched junction nucleotides: 9. Germline lookup yields CDR1 ENHRY and CDR2 SYGVKD. The CDR3 contains 16 residues. DNA for the CDR3: TGTGCCATCAGTGGGGCGGGACAGCCCGGTAACTATGGCTACACCTTC. Translated: CAISGAGQPGNYGYTF.

This clonotype appeared many times. In DNA form, the CDR3 reads TGTGCCAGCAGCTCCTATACTAGATCCACAGATACGCAGTATTTT. Its protein is CASSSYTRSTDTQYF. J is TRBJ2-3 and V is TRBV9, with a possible D match to TRBD2 (5 bases). There are 15 residues in the CDR3. Germline CDR1 reads SGDLS; CDR2 reads YYNGEE. Trimming pared 4 bases from V and 2 bases from J, leaving 14 bases between.

This clonotype was found a few times. The chain is built from TRBV11-2 and TRBJ2-1, with D unclear. CDR3 length: 16 residues. The V end lost 3 bases, the J end lost 2 bases, and 14 bases lay between the germline ends. Germline values: CDR1 SGHAT, CDR2 FQNNGV. CDR3: CASSLVGVTAYNEQFF. CDR3 bases: TGTGCCAGCAGCTTGGTTGGGGTGACCGCCTACAATGAGCAGTTCTTC.

This clonotype appeared many times. This sequence joins TRBV7-9 and TRBJ1-1; 7 bases fit TRBD1. The CDR3 sequence is 13 residues long. CDR1 is SEHNR, CDR2 FQNEAQ, per germline (reference sequence). J gave up 8 bases and V 1 base, and 4 bases lay outside the gene matches. CDR3 in DNA: TGTGCCAGCAGCTTAGGGGAGGACAGGGAAGCTTTCTTT. It is translated as CASSLGEDREAFF.

Many counts were recorded for this clonotype. The chain recombines TRBV5-1 with TRBJ2-1; D is ambiguous. The CDR3 has 13 residues. Germline CDR1 reads SGHRS; CDR2 reads YFSETQ. Trimming removed 4 bases at V and 5 bases at J, with 10 bases between. The CDR3 protein is CASSPEPDNEQFF. In DNA, the CDR3 is TGCGCCAGCAGCCCCGAACCCGACAATGAGCAGTTCTTC.

At least ten counts were recorded for this clonotype. The rearrangement uses TRBV5-5 and TRBJ1-1; unclear D gene. Germline lookup yields CDR1 SGHKS and CDR2 YYEKEE (reference sequence). This CDR3 comprises 12 residues. The V and J ends lost 2 bases and 0 bases respectively, with 2 bases between them. The CDR3 sequence: CASSFLNTEAFF. The CDR3 DNA follows: TGTGCCAGCAGCTTCCTGAACACTGAAGCTTTCTTT. The variable domain in full, completed from reference TRBV5-5 and TRBJ1-1, reads DAGVTQSPTHLIKTRGQQVTLRCSPISGHKSVSWYQQVLGQGPQFIFQYYEKEERGRGNFPDRFSARQFPNYSSELNVNALLLGDSALYLCASSFLNTEAFFGQGTRLTVV.

This clonotype was counted at least ten times. V and J are TRBV6-5 and TRBJ1-4, with D unresolved. Trimming left V 6 bases short and J 8 bases short, with 10 bases between. Germline CDR1 and CDR2: MNHEY and SVGAGI. The CDR3 length is 12 residues. CDR3 protein: CASRKAAEKLFF. CDR3 DNA sequence: TGTGCCAGCAGGAAGGCGGCGGAAAAACTGTTTTTT.

The chain employs TRBV20-1 and TRBJ2-2; 8 nucleotides align to TRBD2. The length of the CDR3 is 13 residues. Germline trimming cut 3 bases from V and 6 bases from J; bases unmatched to any gene: 3. The germline gives CDR1 DFQATT, CDR2 SNEGSKA (reference sequence). CDR3 bases: TGCAGTGCTAGCGGGAGGGAGGCCGGGGAGCTGTTTTTT. Its translation: CSASGREAGELFF.